This entry features one T cell receptor beta chain sequence. Its antigen specificity is not known. Base-call qualities are not available, and no considerably larger clone is one nucleotide away. The sequencer was an Illumina HiSeq 2500. Quantitative 5'-RACE with molecular barcodes was the method used to prepare the TCR beta libraries. In the authors' own workflow: To identify disease-linked TCR variants, a new computational method was used, one built on a probabilistic model of VDJ rearrangement. The public sequencing data were trimmed at Q25 with fastp and processed into clonotypes with MiXCR by TCRdb, which kept only in-frame beta chains. One record per CDR3 amino acid sequence lists the most common genes and DNA. The V and J calls and clone size are TCRdb's, not the authors'. The sample table records around 180,000 distinct CDR3 sequences; over 10% of these occur just once. Of the sample, approximately 11% is held by the ten largest clones.

After removal of 4 bases from V and 7 bases from J, the junction retains 7 bases not matched to a gene. CDR1 is given as SGHRS and CDR2 as YFSETQ, both from the germline V gene. The CDR3 measures 14 amino acids from cysteine to phenylalanine. The retained sequence is limited to the CDR3, 42 bases, with the frame set at the first base. These data belong to a study of CD8 T cells in ankylosing spondylitis (dated by TCRdb to about 2017). For the wider study: The study profiled T cell receptor beta repertoires in healthy donors and ankylosing spondylitis patients to find disease-linked TCR variants. The full study cohort comprised 25 ankylosing spondylitis patients and some 110 healthy donors. Peripheral blood was sampled, and synovial fluid was additionally collected from ankylosing spondylitis patients. The research as a whole found: A TCR beta motif of seven or eight highly homologous amino acid variants appeared characteristic of blood from ankylosing spondylitis patients. Some motif variants had previously been reported in the synovial fluid and blood of reactive arthritis patients, which suggests shared mechanisms of disease initiation. The disease-linked clones were reported to be significantly enriched in matched synovial fluid samples from ankylosing spondylitis patients. In peripheral blood, the disease-linked clones were found at relatively low frequencies and had a CD8+ phenotype.

The chain uses TRBV5-1 and TRBJ1-2; the junction holds 10 bases that match TRBD1. What was sequenced was blood, either unsorted or a sorted T cell fraction (not recorded which). This TCR was recovered from a female donor with ankylosing spondylitis or in good health (not recorded which). The DNA sequence is as follows: TGCGCCAGCAGCCTTATCGGACAGGGGGGTGGCTACACCTTC. It specifies CASSLIGQGGGYTF.